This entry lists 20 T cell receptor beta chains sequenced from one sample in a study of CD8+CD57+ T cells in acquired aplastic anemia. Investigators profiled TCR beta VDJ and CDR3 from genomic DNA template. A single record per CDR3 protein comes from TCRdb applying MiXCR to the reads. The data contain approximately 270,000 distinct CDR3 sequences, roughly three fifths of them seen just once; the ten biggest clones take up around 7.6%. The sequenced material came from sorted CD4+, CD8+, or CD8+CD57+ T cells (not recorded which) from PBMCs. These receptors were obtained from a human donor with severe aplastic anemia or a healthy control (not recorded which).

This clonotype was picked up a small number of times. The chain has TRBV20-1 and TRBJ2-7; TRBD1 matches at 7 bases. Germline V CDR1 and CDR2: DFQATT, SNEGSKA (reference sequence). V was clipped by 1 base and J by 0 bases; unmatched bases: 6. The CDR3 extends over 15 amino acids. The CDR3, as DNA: TGCAGTGCTAGAGGTACAGGGGACGGCTCCTACGAGCAGTACTTC. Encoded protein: CSARGTGDGSYEQYF.

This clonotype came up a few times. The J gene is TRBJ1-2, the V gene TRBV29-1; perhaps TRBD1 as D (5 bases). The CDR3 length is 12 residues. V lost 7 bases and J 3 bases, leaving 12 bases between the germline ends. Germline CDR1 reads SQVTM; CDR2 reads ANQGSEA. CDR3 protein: CSAGRGDYGYTF. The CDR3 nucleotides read TGCAGCGCTGGTCGGGGGGACTATGGCTACACCTTC. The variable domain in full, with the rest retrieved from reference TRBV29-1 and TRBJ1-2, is SAVISQKPSRDICQRGTSLTIQCQVDSQVTMMFWYRQQPGQSLTLIATANQGSEATYESGFVIDKFPISRPNLTFSTLTVSNMSPEDSSIYLCSAGRGDYGYTFGSGTRLTVV.

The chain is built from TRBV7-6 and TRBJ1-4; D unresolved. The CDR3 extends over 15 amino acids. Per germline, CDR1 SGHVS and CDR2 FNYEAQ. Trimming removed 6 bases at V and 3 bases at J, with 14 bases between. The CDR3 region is CASSLTVSPNEKLFF. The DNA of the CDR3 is TGTGCCAGCAGTTTAACAGTATCCCCTAATGAAAAACTGTTTTTT.

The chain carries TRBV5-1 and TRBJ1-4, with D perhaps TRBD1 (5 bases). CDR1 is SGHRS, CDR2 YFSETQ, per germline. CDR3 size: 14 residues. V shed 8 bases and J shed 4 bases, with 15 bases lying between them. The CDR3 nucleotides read TGCGCCAGTACAAGGGACCCCGGTAATGAAAAACTGTTTTTT. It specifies CASTRDPGNEKLFF.

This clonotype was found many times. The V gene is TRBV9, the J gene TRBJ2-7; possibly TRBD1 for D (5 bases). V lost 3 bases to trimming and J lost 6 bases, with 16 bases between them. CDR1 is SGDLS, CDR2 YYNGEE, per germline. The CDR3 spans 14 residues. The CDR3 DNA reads TGTGCCAGCAGCGCTGAAGCAGGGTTTTTCGAGCAGTACTTC. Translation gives CASSAEAGFFEQYF.

For the CDR3, the DNA is TGTGCCAGCAGCTCACCAGCGGGGGCAGAGACCCAGTACTTC. It codes for CASSSPAGAETQYF. This chain joins TRBV7-3 and TRBJ2-5; 8 bases are shared with TRBD2. This CDR3 region has 14 residues. The germline V gene encodes CDR1 SGHTA and CDR2 FQGTGA. J was trimmed by 4 bases and V by 4 bases; bases with no gene match: 5.

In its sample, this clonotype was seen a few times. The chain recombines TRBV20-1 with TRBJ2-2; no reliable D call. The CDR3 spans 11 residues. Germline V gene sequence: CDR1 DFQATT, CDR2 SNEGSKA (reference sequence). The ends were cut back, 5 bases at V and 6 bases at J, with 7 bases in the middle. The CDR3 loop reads CSAADAGELFF. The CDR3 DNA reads TGCAGTGCTGCGGACGCCGGGGAGCTGTTTTTT.

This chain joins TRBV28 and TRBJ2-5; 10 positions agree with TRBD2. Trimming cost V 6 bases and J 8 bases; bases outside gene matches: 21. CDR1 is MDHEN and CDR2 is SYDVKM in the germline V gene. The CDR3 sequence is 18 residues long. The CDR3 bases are TGTGCCAGCAGCCCCCCCCTATCCAGCGGGGGGGCCAGCGATACCCAGTACTTC. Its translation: CASSPPLSSGGASDTQYF.

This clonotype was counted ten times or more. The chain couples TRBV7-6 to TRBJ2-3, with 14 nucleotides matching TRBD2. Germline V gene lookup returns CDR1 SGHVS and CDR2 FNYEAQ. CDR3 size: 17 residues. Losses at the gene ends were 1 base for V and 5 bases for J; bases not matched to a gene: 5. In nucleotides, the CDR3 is TGTGCCAGCAGCTTAGGGACTAGCGGGGGGACCGTAGATACGCAGTATTTT. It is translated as CASSLGTSGGTVDTQYF.

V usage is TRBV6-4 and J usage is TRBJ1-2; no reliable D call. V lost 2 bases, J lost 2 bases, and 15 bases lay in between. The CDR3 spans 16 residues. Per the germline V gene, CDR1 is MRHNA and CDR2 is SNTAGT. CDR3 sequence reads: CASSDGSGPMNYGYTF. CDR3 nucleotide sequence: TGTGCCAGCAGTGACGGTTCAGGCCCTATGAACTATGGCTACACCTTC.

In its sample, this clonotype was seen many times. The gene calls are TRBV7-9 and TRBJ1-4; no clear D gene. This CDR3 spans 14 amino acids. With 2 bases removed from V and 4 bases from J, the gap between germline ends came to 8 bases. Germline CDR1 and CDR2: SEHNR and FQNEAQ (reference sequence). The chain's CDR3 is CASSLPGHNEKLFF. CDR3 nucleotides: TGTGCCAGCAGCTTACCCGGGCATAATGAAAAACTGTTTTTT.

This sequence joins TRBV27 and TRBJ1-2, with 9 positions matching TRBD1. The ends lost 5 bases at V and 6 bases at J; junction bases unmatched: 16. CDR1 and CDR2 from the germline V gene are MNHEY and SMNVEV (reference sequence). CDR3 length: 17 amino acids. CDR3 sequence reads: CASSQFTGTGPVDGYTF. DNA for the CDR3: TGTGCCAGCAGTCAATTTACCGGGACAGGGCCGGTAGATGGCTACACCTTC.

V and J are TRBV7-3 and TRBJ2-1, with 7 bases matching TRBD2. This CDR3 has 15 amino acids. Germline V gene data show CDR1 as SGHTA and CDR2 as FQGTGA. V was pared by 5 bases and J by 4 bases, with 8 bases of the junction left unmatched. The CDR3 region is CASSPTRDYYNEQFF. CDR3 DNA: TGTGCCAGCAGCCCAACGCGGGACTATTACAATGAGCAGTTCTTC.

CDR3 amino acids: CASSSQGTGNTIYF. For the CDR3, the DNA is TGCGCCAGCAGCTCACAGGGAACTGGAAACACCATATATTTT. The chain has TRBV5-1 and TRBJ1-3, with D maybe TRBD1 (6 bases). Germline CDR1 is SGHRS and CDR2 is YFSETQ. V lost 3 bases to trimming and J lost 2 bases, with 9 bases between them. This CDR3 has 14 amino acids.

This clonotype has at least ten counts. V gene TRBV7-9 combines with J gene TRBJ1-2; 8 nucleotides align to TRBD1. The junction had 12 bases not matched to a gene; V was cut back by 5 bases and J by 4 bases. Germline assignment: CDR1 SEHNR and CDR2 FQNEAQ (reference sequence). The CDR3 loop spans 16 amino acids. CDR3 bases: TGTGCCAGCAGCCCAACCGGACAGGGTTCGGGCTATGGCTACACCTTC. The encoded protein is CASSPTGQGSGYGYTF.

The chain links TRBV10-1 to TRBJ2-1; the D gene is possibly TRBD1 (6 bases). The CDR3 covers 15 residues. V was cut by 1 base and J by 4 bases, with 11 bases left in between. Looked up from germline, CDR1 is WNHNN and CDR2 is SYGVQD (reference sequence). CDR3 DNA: TGCGCCAGCAGTGAGTTGGGGGCCGATTACAATGAGCAGTTCTTC. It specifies CASSELGADYNEQFF.

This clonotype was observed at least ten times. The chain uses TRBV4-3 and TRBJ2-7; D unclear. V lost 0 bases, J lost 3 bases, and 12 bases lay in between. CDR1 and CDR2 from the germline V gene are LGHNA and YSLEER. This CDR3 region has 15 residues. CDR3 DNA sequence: TGCGCCAGCAGCCAAGAATGGGGAACCGGCTACGAGCAGTACTTC. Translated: CASSQEWGTGYEQYF.

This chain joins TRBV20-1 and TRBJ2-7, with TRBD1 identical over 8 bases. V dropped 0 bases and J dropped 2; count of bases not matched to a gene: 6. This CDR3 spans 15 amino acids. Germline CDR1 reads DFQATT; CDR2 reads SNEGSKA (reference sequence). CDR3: CSARDPGQGTYEQYF. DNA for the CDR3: TGCAGTGCTAGAGATCCCGGACAGGGAACCTACGAGCAGTACTTC.

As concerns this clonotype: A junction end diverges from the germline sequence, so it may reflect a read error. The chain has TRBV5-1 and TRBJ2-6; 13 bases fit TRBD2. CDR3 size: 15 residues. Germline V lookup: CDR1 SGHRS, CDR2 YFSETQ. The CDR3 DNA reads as TGCGCCAGCAGCCCAGGGACTAGCGGGGCCTACGTCCTGACTTTC. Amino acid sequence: CASSPGTSGAYVLTF. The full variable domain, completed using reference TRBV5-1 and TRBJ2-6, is KAGVTQTPRYLIKTRGQQVTLSCSPISGHRSVSWYQQTPGQGLQFLFEYFSETQRNKGNFPGRFSGRQFSNSRSEMNVSTLELGDSALYLCASSPGTSGAYVLTFGAGSRLTVL.

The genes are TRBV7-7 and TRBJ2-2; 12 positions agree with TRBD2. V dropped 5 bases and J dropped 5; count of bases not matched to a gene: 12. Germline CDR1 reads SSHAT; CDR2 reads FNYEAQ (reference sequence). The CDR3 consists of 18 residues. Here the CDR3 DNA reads TGTGCCAGCAGCCAAGATTCTAGCGGGGGGGTAAGGACCGGGGAGCTGTTTTTT. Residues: CASSQDSSGGVRTGELFF.